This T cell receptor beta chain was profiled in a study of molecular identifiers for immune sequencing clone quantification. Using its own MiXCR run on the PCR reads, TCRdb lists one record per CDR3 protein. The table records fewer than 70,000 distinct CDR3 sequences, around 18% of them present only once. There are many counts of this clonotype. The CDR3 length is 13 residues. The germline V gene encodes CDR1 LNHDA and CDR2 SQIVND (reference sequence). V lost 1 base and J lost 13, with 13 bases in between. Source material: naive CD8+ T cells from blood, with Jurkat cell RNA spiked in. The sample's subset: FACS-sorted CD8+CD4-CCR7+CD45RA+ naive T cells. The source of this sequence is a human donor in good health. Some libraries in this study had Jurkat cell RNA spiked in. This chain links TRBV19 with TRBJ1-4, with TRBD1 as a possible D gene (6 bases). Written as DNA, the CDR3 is TGTGCCAGTAGTATAGCTTCGACAGGAAGACTGTTTTTT. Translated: CASSIASTGRLFF.